This TCR beta chain was retrieved from a study of T-cell memory formation after mild COVID-19. V was clipped by 0 bases and J by 6 bases, with 9 bases between them. The length of the CDR3 is 14 residues. Germline V gene data show CDR1 as SGHRS and CDR2 as YFSETQ. TCRdb reprocessed the 5' RACE reads via MiXCR and lists one record per CDR3 protein. Of roughly 550,000 distinct CDR3 sequences in the sample, roughly 22% were seen once. Material for sequencing was PBMCs or a T cell subset sorted from them (not recorded which). This sequence originates from an adult woman who had mild COVID-19 (a few samples of this study predate the infection). Cell type and time point are not known. V usage is TRBV5-1 and J usage is TRBJ1-4; D gene uncertain. The CDR3 region has the DNA TGCGCCAGCAGCTTGGAGGGTTTACATGAAAAACTGTTTTTT. As protein: CASSLEGLHEKLFF.